Listed here are 26 T cell receptor beta chains from one sample, sequenced in a study of shared clonotypes between healthy human individuals. Positively selected for CCR7, the CD45RO-negative cells used as naive CD8 cells excluded terminally differentiated effector memory CD45RA+ cells. Using immunoSEQ multiplex PCR, the repertoire was profiled, and TCRdb retains in-frame clones only, with some absent. The repertoire holds fewer than 850,000 clones, with 96% as singletons. The sequencing input was naive CD8+ T cells sorted from blood. The source is a man aged 30 to 39 in good health.

Written as DNA, the CDR3 is TGTGCCAGCAGCCCCTTGATGGTCCTCTCCTACAATGAGCAGTTCTTC. Protein: CASSPLMVLSYNEQFF. The J gene is TRBJ2-1, the V gene TRBV14; no definite D call. Trimming shortened V by 4 bases and J by 0 bases, and 13 bases separated the two germline ends. CDR3 length: 16 amino acids. Germline V lookup: CDR1 SGHDN, CDR2 FVKESK.

This clone was detected only once. The chain couples TRBV4-3 to TRBJ2-7; maybe TRBD2 (6 bases). CDR1 is LGHNA and CDR2 is YSLEER in the germline V gene. V lost 3 bases, J lost 0 bases, and 9 bases lay in between. The CDR3 length is 14 residues. The DNA of the CDR3 is TGCGCCAGCAGCCACCGGGACTCCTCCTACGAGCAGTACTTC. This encodes CASSHRDSSYEQYF.

This clone showed up just once. The chain couples TRBV6-6 to TRBJ2-7; D not resolved. Trimming stripped 0 bases from V and 2 bases from J, with 11 bases between. The CDR3 consists of 15 residues. In germline, CDR1 is MNHNY, CDR2 SVGAGI (reference sequence). The CDR3 region has the DNA TGTGCCAGCAGTTACTCGGACCGAAACCCCTACGAGCAGTACTTC. Its protein is CASSYSDRNPYEQYF.

The CDR3 coding sequence is TGTGCCAGCTCACCCGCGGGCTCGGGAACCATGAACACTGAAGCTTTCTTT. Protein product: CASSPAGSGTMNTEAFF. J is TRBJ1-1 and V is TRBV18; D unresolved. CDR3 size: 17 residues. Germline CDR1 is KGHSH and CDR2 is LQKENI. V was cut by 3 bases and J by 0 bases, with 17 bases left in between.

The rearrangement uses TRBV7-2 and TRBJ2-1; maybe TRBD2 (5 bases). Trimming left V 2 bases short and J 2 bases short, with 10 bases between. This CDR3 is built from 15 residues. The germline V gene encodes CDR1 SGHTA and CDR2 FQGNSA. The CDR3 DNA is TGTGCCAGCAGCTTAATCGGAGGCACCTACAATGAGCAGTTCTTC. Encoded protein: CASSLIGGTYNEQFF.

The rearrangement links TRBV15 to TRBJ2-1; D is possibly TRBD2 (5 bases). CDR1 LNHNV and CDR2 YYDKDF come from the germline V gene (reference sequence). The CDR3 is 18 residues long. Trimming stripped 0 bases from V and 0 bases from J, with 15 bases between. CDR3 sequence reads: CATSRDPPGLLSYNEQFF. The DNA of the CDR3 is TGTGCCACCAGCAGAGACCCACCAGGACTCCTCTCCTACAATGAGCAGTTCTTC.

This rearrangement joins TRBV7-9 to TRBJ2-1; D unresolved. Germline V gene sequence: CDR1 SEHNR, CDR2 FQNEAQ (reference sequence). There are 13 residues in the CDR3. Trimming took 4 bases from V and 4 from J, leaving 8 bases between them. The CDR3 loop is CASSSAMYNEQFF. DNA of the CDR3: TGTGCCAGCAGCTCAGCGATGTACAATGAGCAGTTCTTC. The full variable domain, rest sourced from reference TRBV7-9 and TRBJ2-1, is DTGVSQNPRHKITKRGQNVTFRCDPISEHNRLYWYRQTLGQGPEFLTYFQNEAQLEKSRLLSDRFSAERPKGSFSTLEIQRTEQGDSAMYLCASSSAMYNEQFFGPGTRLTVL.

The rearrangement joins TRBV4-1 to TRBJ2-7, with TRBD1 as a possible D gene (5 bases). CDR1 is MGHRA, CDR2 YSYEKL, per germline. The CDR3 runs 14 residues. Trimming took off 0 bases at V and 0 bases at J, with 6 bases between the two ends. The DNA of the CDR3 is TGCGCCAGCAGCCAAGAAGGGGCCTCCTACGAGCAGTACTTC. This gives the protein CASSQEGASYEQYF.

The V and J genes are TRBV6-6 and TRBJ1-1; 7 positions agree with TRBD1. The CDR3 runs to 14 residues. CDR1 MNHNY and CDR2 SVGAGI come from the germline V gene (reference sequence). The J segment lost 0 bases and the V segment lost 5 bases, leaving 3 bases of the junction unmatched. In DNA form, the CDR3 reads TGTGCCAGCAGTGTTACAGGGGTGAACACTGAAGCTTTCTTT. Translated: CASSVTGVNTEAFF.

The chain joins TRBV27 to TRBJ2-3, with D perhaps matching TRBD2 (8 bases). There are 15 residues in the CDR3. V lost 7 bases and J lost 0, with 14 bases in between. Germline-derived CDR1 and CDR2 are MNHEY and SMNVEV (reference sequence). As DNA, the CDR3 is TGTGCCAGCACCCGGGAGGGGGCCAGCACAGATACGCAGTATTTT. Translating it yields CASTREGASTDTQYF.

The gene calls are TRBV7-6 and TRBJ2-2; TRBD2 matches at 9 bases. This CDR3 has 21 amino acids. Germline V gene sequence: CDR1 SGHVS, CDR2 FNYEAQ. The J segment lost 0 bases and the V segment lost 3 bases, leaving 17 bases of the junction unmatched. CDR3 amino acids: CASSFRPGMASGDANTGELFF. The DNA for the CDR3 is TGTGCCAGCAGCTTCCGCCCAGGGATGGCTAGCGGGGACGCGAACACCGGGGAGCTGTTTTTT.

This sequence joins TRBV10-3 and TRBJ2-1; D is unresolved. The germline gives CDR1 ENHRY, CDR2 SYGVKD. The CDR3 totals 13 residues. V dropped 7 bases and J dropped 7 bases, with 14 bases sitting between them. The CDR3: CAIMVETANEQFF. Here the CDR3 DNA reads TGTGCCATCATGGTGGAGACTGCAAATGAGCAGTTCTTC.

The J gene is TRBJ2-7, the V gene TRBV7-9; no clear D gene. CDR1 is SEHNR and CDR2 is FQNEAQ in the germline V gene (reference sequence). Trimming pared 0 bases from V and 2 bases from J, leaving 8 bases between. The CDR3 is 14 residues long. The CDR3, as DNA: TGTGCCAGCAGCTTAGCCCCCTCCACCTACGAGCAGTACTTC. Amino acids: CASSLAPSTYEQYF.

This clone was detected once. The V and J genes are TRBV27 and TRBJ2-2, with 7 bases lining up with TRBD2. V was clipped by 1 base and J by 2 bases; unmatched bases: 7. This CDR3 comprises 17 residues. The germline gives CDR1 MNHEY, CDR2 SMNVEV (reference sequence). The CDR3 sequence: CASSLWGLSFNTGELFF. The CDR3 coding sequence is TGTGCCAGCAGTTTATGGGGACTATCCTTTAACACCGGGGAGCTGTTTTTT.

The rearrangement uses TRBV27 and TRBJ1-5, with D possibly TRBD1 on 5 matching bases. Trimming cost V 2 bases and J 7 bases, with 9 bases left between them. Germline CDR1 and CDR2: MNHEY and SMNVEV (reference sequence). The CDR3 totals 13 residues. CDR3 nucleotides: TGTGCCAGCAGTTTACTCAGGGACCAGCCCCAGCATTTT. Its translation: CASSLLRDQPQHF.

The rearrangement joins TRBV5-4 to TRBJ2-7, with 7 positions matching TRBD1. Germline CDR1 SGHNT, CDR2 YYREEE (reference sequence). Unmatched junction bases numbered 7, after V lost 4 bases and J lost 3 bases. The CDR3 has 14 residues. Here the CDR3 DNA reads TGTGCCAGCAGCCGATGGGACAGATACTACGAGCAGTACTTC. Protein: CASSRWDRYYEQYF.

The genes are TRBV6-5 and TRBJ2-1; D is possibly TRBD2 (8 bases). V was shortened by 7 bases and J by 3 bases, with 16 bases between the two germline ends. Per germline, CDR1 MNHEY and CDR2 SVGAGI. This CDR3 contains 15 residues. The CDR3 sequence: CASNDRAGGYNEQFF. CDR3 DNA sequence: TGTGCCAGCAATGACAGGGCGGGGGGCTACAATGAGCAGTTCTTC.

This clone appeared once. The V and J genes are TRBV27 and TRBJ1-1; 7 positions agree with TRBD1. The CDR3 extends over 18 amino acids. The V segment lost 5 bases and the J segment 0 bases; nucleotides outside the gene matches: 15. Germline-derived CDR1 and CDR2 are MNHEY and SMNVEV (reference sequence). The CDR3: CASSIRDRSPFMNTEAFF. CDR3 bases: TGTGCCAGCAGTATCCGGGACAGAAGCCCTTTTATGAACACTGAAGCTTTCTTT.

This sequence joins TRBV5-1 and TRBJ2-7; perhaps TRBD1 as D (6 bases). The CDR3 totals 13 residues. Between the trimmed V and J ends, which lost 4 bases and 4 bases, there was a span of 12 bases. In germline, CDR1 is SGHRS, CDR2 YFSETQ. DNA of the CDR3: TGCGCCAGCAGCATAGGACAGCTATACGAGCAGTACTTC. Amino acid sequence: CASSIGQLYEQYF.

This clone showed up just once. The CDR3 loop reads CASSLEGLAGVKDEQFF. In DNA, the CDR3 is TGTGCCAGCAGCTTAGAGGGGCTAGCGGGAGTCAAGGATGAGCAGTTCTTC. This chain joins TRBV11-3 and TRBJ2-1; 10 bases align to TRBD2. Trimming removed 0 bases from V and 8 bases from J; junction bases left unmatched: 10. The CDR3 consists of 17 residues. Germline V CDR1 and CDR2: SGHNT, YENEEA.

This clone was counted once. The CDR3 loop reads CASSSDRGTNTGELFF. CDR3 DNA sequence: TGCGCCAGCAGCTCGGACAGGGGAACGAACACCGGGGAGCTGTTTTTT. The rearrangement joins TRBV5-1 to TRBJ2-2, with 9 bases aligning to TRBD1. This CDR3 has 16 amino acids. Germline CDR1 SGHRS, CDR2 YFSETQ. Germline trimming cut 3 bases from V and 0 bases from J; bases unmatched to any gene: 3. The complete variable domain, with remaining parts taken from reference TRBV5-1 and TRBJ2-2, reads KAGVTQTPRYLIKTRGQQVTLSCSPISGHRSVSWYQQTPGQGLQFLFEYFSETQRNKGNFPGRFSGRQFSNSRSEMNVSTLELGDSALYLCASSSDRGTNTGELFFGEGSRLTVL.

V gene TRBV5-1 combines with J gene TRBJ2-7, with D perhaps matching TRBD1 (6 bases). Germline V gene data show CDR1 as SGHRS and CDR2 as YFSETQ. This CDR3 has 15 residues. V lost 0 bases to trimming and J lost 0 bases, with 10 bases between them. Written as DNA, the CDR3 is TGCGCCAGCAGCTTGGCTTCGACAGGCTCCTACGAGCAGTACTTC. This codes for CASSLASTGSYEQYF.

The chain is built from TRBV9 and TRBJ1-2; 7 bases align to TRBD1. The CDR3 contains 14 residues. The J segment lost 3 bases and the V segment lost 4 bases, leaving 6 bases of the junction unmatched. CDR1 and CDR2 from the germline V gene are SGDLS and YYNGEE. This CDR3 is CASSLGTAYYGYTF. The CDR3 region has the DNA TGTGCCAGCAGCCTCGGGACAGCATACTATGGCTACACCTTC.

V gene TRBV7-9 combines with J gene TRBJ1-1, with TRBD1 as a possible D gene (6 bases). The CDR3 is 11 amino acids. Germline V gene lookup returns CDR1 SEHNR and CDR2 FQNEAQ (reference sequence). V lost 5 bases to trimming and J lost 11 bases, with 12 bases between them. The CDR3, as DNA: TGTGCCAGCAGCACTGGACAGATGGCTTTCTTT. Translating gives CASSTGQMAFF.

The rearrangement links TRBV11-2 to TRBJ2-3; 11 positions match TRBD2. The CDR3 is 18 amino acids. CDR1 and CDR2 from the germline V gene are SGHAT and FQNNGV. V was pared by 4 bases and J by 2 bases, with 11 bases of the junction left unmatched. The CDR3 DNA reads as TGTGCCAGCAGCTCGGGGACTAGCGGAAATCCTTTCACAGATACGCAGTATTTT. Encoded protein: CASSSGTSGNPFTDTQYF.

The chain is built from TRBV29-1 and TRBJ1-2; 8 bases fit TRBD1. Germline V CDR1 and CDR2: SQVTM, ANQGSEA. The CDR3 is 13 residues long. V shed 3 bases, J shed 7 bases, and the junction held 7 bases outside the gene matches. The CDR3 is CSVEDRAWRGYTF. CDR3 DNA sequence: TGCAGCGTTGAGGACAGGGCCTGGCGTGGCTACACCTTC. Variable domain in full (rest from reference TRBV29-1 and TRBJ1-2): SAVISQKPSRDICQRGTSLTIQCQVDSQVTMMFWYRQQPGQSLTLIATANQGSEATYESGFVIDKFPISRPNLTFSTLTVSNMSPEDSSIYLCSVEDRAWRGYTFGSGTRLTVV.